This T cell receptor beta chain appears in the sequencing data of a study of beta chain features in type 1 diabetes. Overall study results and limits: Type 1 diabetes patients showed a moderate but significant shortening of TCRB CDR3s in all four CD4+ subsets.

cDNA synthesis used the whole RNA isolate, giving expressed TCRB sequences. Produced via immunoSEQ multiplex PCR; TCRdb's table is partial and in-frame only. Among 500,000 to 850,000 clones listed, more than 12% were seen once. Trimming pared 4 bases from V and 5 bases from J, leaving 14 bases between. The CDR3 has 13 amino acids. The V gene's germline CDR1 is GTSNPN and CDR2 SVGIG (reference sequence). This clone was seen a few times. Antigen specificity is unknown. The sample comprised naive CD4+ T cells from blood. V is TRBV30 and J is TRBJ1-2; the D gene is possibly TRBD1 (5 bases). The origin of this receptor is a man aged 18 to 29 with type 1 diabetes. CDR3 residues: CAWIPGAAYGYTF. The CDR3 nucleotides are TGTGCCTGGATCCCCGGGGCGGCTTATGGCTACACCTTC.